The next 16 T cell receptor beta chains were all read from a single sample in a study of cytomegalovirus exposure and HLA in healthy donors. Amplification used 60 Vbeta primers and 13 Jbeta primers. Clones were sequenced by immunoSEQ multiplex PCR, and TCRdb holds only the in-frame ones, with some missing. The table includes roughly 190,000 clones, under 85% detected once. Sequences were obtained from PBMCs. These receptors all come from a female donor in good health and CMV-seronegative.

The V gene is TRBV7-2, the J gene TRBJ2-2; TRBD2 matches at 11 bases. CDR3 length: 18 residues. The V gene's germline CDR1 is SGHTA and CDR2 FQGNSA. Losses at the gene ends were 4 bases for V and 3 bases for J; bases not matched to a gene: 10. CDR3 in amino acids: CASSYDVSGGGDTGELFF. Here the CDR3 DNA reads TGTGCCAGCAGCTACGATGTTAGCGGGGGGGGTGACACCGGGGAGCTGTTTTTT.

The J gene is TRBJ2-1, the V gene TRBV2, with 7 bases matching TRBD1. CDR3 length: 13 residues. V lost 8 bases and J lost 0; bases outside the gene matches: 1. The germline V gene encodes CDR1 SNHLY and CDR2 FYNNEI. CDR3: CASGDSSYNEQFF. The CDR3 DNA reads as TGTGCCAGCGGGGACAGCTCCTACAATGAGCAGTTCTTC.

The chain recombines TRBV5-1 with TRBJ1-2; D is unresolved. The CDR3 consists of 13 residues. Germline V gene data show CDR1 as SGHRS and CDR2 as YFSETQ. Trimming took off 5 bases at V and 6 bases at J, with 14 bases between the two ends. The CDR3 region has the DNA TGCGCCAGCAGTAAGGAGTCGCCCGATGGCTACACCTTC. Protein sequence: CASSKESPDGYTF.

The genes are TRBV12-2 and TRBJ2-3; the table assigns TRBD1, which was not confirmed against the DNA. TRBV12-2 is termed a pseudogene. This CDR3 is 12 amino acids long. CDR3 sequence: CASRYRVHTQYF. CDR3 nucleotides: TGTGCAAGTCGCTACAGGGTTCATACGCAGTATTTT.

The chain employs TRBV28 and TRBJ2-3, with TRBD2 matching 7 bases. Unmatched junction bases numbered 6, after V lost 3 bases and J lost 3 bases. Germline V lookup: CDR1 MDHEN, CDR2 SYDVKM. The CDR3 is 15 residues long. In nucleotides, the CDR3 is TGTGCCAGCAGTTTTGTCGGGAGGAGGACAGATACGCAGTATTTT. Protein: CASSFVGRRTDTQYF.

V is TRBV19 and J is TRBJ1-4; D perhaps matches TRBD1 (5 bases). The CDR3 loop spans 15 amino acids. Trimming took off 4 bases at V and 7 bases at J, with 16 bases between the two ends. The germline CDR1 and CDR2 sequences are LNHDA and SQIVND (reference sequence). CDR3 sequence reads: CASSTAGMGGEKLFF. CDR3 nucleotides: TGTGCCAGTAGTACGGCAGGGATGGGCGGTGAAAAACTGTTTTTT.

This chain joins TRBV12-5 and TRBJ1-2; 7 bases match TRBD1. Germline CDR1 reads LGHNT; CDR2 reads FRNRAP. With 1 base clipped from V and 4 bases from J, the junction kept 9 bases outside the gene matches. The CDR3 is 16 residues long. DNA for the CDR3: TGTGCTAGTGGTTTGGACCGCCCTCCAGGGGGCTATGGCTACACCTTC. This translates into CASGLDRPPGGYGYTF. The whole variable domain, filled in from reference TRBV12-5 and TRBJ1-2, reads DARVTQTPRHKVTEMGQEVTMRCQPILGHNTVFWYRQTMMQGLELLAYFRNRAPLDDSGMPKDRFSAEMPDATLATLKIQPSEPRDSAVYFCASGLDRPPGGYGYTFGSGTRLTVV.

This clone was picked up one time. The V gene is TRBV4-1, the J gene TRBJ2-1; TRBD1 matches 10 bases. The CDR3 runs to 15 residues. The ends lost 4 bases at V and 9 bases at J; junction bases unmatched: 9. The germline CDR1 and CDR2 sequences are MGHRA and YSYEKL. The CDR3 region has the DNA TGCGCCAGCAGCCCGAACCGGGACAGGGGTGGTGAGCAGTTCTTC. Translating it yields CASSPNRDRGGEQFF.

DNA of the CDR3: TGTGCCAGCAGCTTAGAAGGGGGACCGCGTCGCGGGAACACCATATATTTT. Protein: CASSLEGGPRRGNTIYF. The chain links TRBV7-6 to TRBJ1-3, with D possibly TRBD1 on 6 matching bases. This CDR3 region has 17 residues. V lost 1 base, J lost 7 bases, and 20 bases lay in between. Germline lookup yields CDR1 SGHVS and CDR2 FNYEAQ.

The rearrangement joins TRBV9 to TRBJ2-7; 11 nucleotides line up with TRBD1. This CDR3 is built from 15 residues. Trimming took 2 bases from V and 4 from J; bases not matched to a gene: 5. Germline V gives CDR1 SGDLS, CDR2 YYNGEE. The CDR3 reads CASSVGDRGGYEQYF. The CDR3 DNA is TGTGCCAGCAGCGTCGGGGACAGGGGGGGGTACGAGCAGTACTTC.

The chain employs TRBV9 and TRBJ2-1; 15 bases map to TRBD2. J gave up 7 bases and V 4 bases, and 9 bases lay outside the gene matches. The germline CDR1 and CDR2 sequences are SGDLS and YYNGEE. The CDR3 totals 17 residues. The CDR3 region is CASSRRWTSGGGNEQFF. Here the CDR3 DNA reads TGTGCCAGCAGCCGTAGGTGGACTAGCGGGGGGGGAAATGAGCAGTTCTTC. Together with reference TRBV9 and TRBJ2-1, the CDR3 gives the full variable domain: DSGVTQTPKHLITATGQRVTLRCSPRSGDLSVYWYQQSLDQGLQFLIQYYNGEERAKGNILERFSAQQFPDLHSELNLSSLELGDSALYFCASSRRWTSGGGNEQFFGPGTRLTVL.

The chain links TRBV30 to TRBJ2-5; D not certain. V lost 5 bases, J lost 2 bases, and 12 bases lay in between. Germline V gives CDR1 GTSNPN, CDR2 SVGIG (reference sequence). The CDR3 consists of 13 residues. This CDR3 reads CAWAWALQETQYF. The CDR3 nucleotides read TGTGCCTGGGCCTGGGCTTTACAAGAGACCCAGTACTTC.

This chain uses TRBV2 with TRBJ1-1, with a possible D match to TRBD1 (5 bases). Trimming pared 7 bases from V and 6 bases from J, leaving 15 bases between. This CDR3 contains 13 residues. Looked up from germline, CDR1 is SNHLY and CDR2 is FYNNEI. This CDR3 reads CASTGLIAAEAFF. In DNA, the CDR3 is TGTGCCAGCACGGGACTGATTGCCGCTGAAGCTTTCTTT.

This clone was counted a few times. Written as DNA, the CDR3 is TGTGCCTGGAGTTTAGGGGGAATGGCTTTCTTT. Its translation: CAWSLGGMAFF. V gene TRBV30 combines with J gene TRBJ1-1; perhaps TRBD1 as D (6 bases). The CDR3 covers 11 residues. Germline CDR1 reads GTSNPN; CDR2 reads SVGIG (reference sequence). With 2 bases removed from V and 11 bases from J, the gap between germline ends came to 12 bases.

This rearrangement joins TRBV7-9 to TRBJ2-3; D call uncertain. The CDR3 has 12 amino acids. V dropped 4 bases and J dropped 5 bases, with 7 bases sitting between them. Germline CDR1 reads SEHNR; CDR2 reads FQNEAQ (reference sequence). DNA of the CDR3: TGTGCCAGCAGCTCTACGGGAGATACGCAGTATTTT. Residues: CASSSTGDTQYF.

The J gene is TRBJ2-1, the V gene TRBV28, with TRBD1 as a possible D gene (7 bases). CDR1 MDHEN and CDR2 SYDVKM come from the germline V gene. The CDR3 has 16 amino acids. V was shortened by 5 bases and J by 3 bases, with 17 bases between the two germline ends. CDR3 DNA: TGTGCCAGCAGTCCCGACGCGGGACAGAACTACAATGAGCAGTTCTTC. Its translation is CASSPDAGQNYNEQFF. The variable domain in full, with the rest retrieved from reference TRBV28 and TRBJ2-1, is DVKVTQSSRYLVKRTGEKVFLECVQDMDHENMFWYRQDPGLGLRLIYFSYDVKMKEKGDIPEGYSVSREKKERFSLILESASTNQTSMYLCASSPDAGQNYNEQFFGPGTRLTVL.